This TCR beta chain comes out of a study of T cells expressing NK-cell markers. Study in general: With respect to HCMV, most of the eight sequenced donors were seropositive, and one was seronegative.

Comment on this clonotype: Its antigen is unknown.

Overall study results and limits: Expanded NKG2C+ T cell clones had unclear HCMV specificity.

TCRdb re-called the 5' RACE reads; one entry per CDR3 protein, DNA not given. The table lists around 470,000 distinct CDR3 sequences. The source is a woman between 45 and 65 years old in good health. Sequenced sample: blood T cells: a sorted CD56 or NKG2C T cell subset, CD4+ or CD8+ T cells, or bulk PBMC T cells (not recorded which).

This CDR3 is CSAVKTRSYNEQFF. The chain combines TRBV20-1 with TRBJ2-1. Germline V gives CDR1 DFQATT, CDR2 SNEGSKA (reference sequence). CDR3 length: 14 amino acids.